The sequence of this TCR beta chain was determined in a study of identical twins. The CDR3 length is 16 residues. Germline CDR1 SEHNR, CDR2 FQNEAQ (reference sequence). The V segment lost 2 bases and the J segment 4 bases; nucleotides outside the gene matches: 11. TCRdb reanalysed the 5' RACE reads using MiXCR and keeps one entry per CDR3 protein. The repertoire holds 450,000 to 650,000 distinct CDR3 sequences, with just under 10% as singletons. These data were also filed under a second study, of yellow fever vaccine responses in identical twins.

Sequenced material: PBMCs. This clonotype was obtained from a young woman in good health. This chain uses TRBV7-9 with TRBJ2-7, with 7 bases aligning to TRBD1. In nucleotides, the CDR3 is TGTGCCAGCAGCTTATCGACCGGGGAACAGGGGTACGAGCAGTACTTC. It yields the protein CASSLSTGEQGYEQYF.